One sample yielded the 20 T cell receptor beta chains listed below, sequenced in a study of blood T cell repertoires in COVID-19. Assay: immunoSEQ multiplex PCR; the TCRdb copy retains only in-frame clones and omits some. This repertoire shows a few hundred thousand clones, roughly 77% found once; its top ten account for 3.3%. Sequenced material: peripheral blood. These receptors all come from a woman of 80 years or more with acute or convalescent COVID-19.

The rearrangement links TRBV5-6 to TRBJ2-1; the match to TRBD2 covers 12 bases. This CDR3 has 19 amino acids. The V gene end was trimmed by 0 bases and the J gene end by 1 base; junction bases not matched to a gene: 8. The germline V gene encodes CDR1 SGHDT and CDR2 YYEEEE. The CDR3 DNA is TGTGCCAGCAGCTTGGCCCTAGCGGGAGGGAGCGGGTCCTACAATGAGCAGTTCTTC. Its translation is CASSLALAGGSGSYNEQFF.

This clone appeared once. This chain links TRBV12-3 or TRBV12-4 with TRBJ1-1; D is unclear. This CDR3 region has 12 residues. V dropped 0 bases and J dropped 6 bases, with 5 bases sitting between them. The chain's CDR3 is CASSLARAEAFF. The CDR3 bases are TGTGCCAGCAGTTTAGCGAGGGCTGAAGCTTTCTTT.

The chain combines TRBV6-2 or TRBV6-3 with TRBJ1-5; D may be TRBD1 (5 bases). Germline assignment: CDR1 MNHEY and CDR2 SVGEGT. This CDR3 spans 15 amino acids. Between the trimmed V and J ends, which lost 5 bases and 7 bases, there was a span of 18 bases. CDR3 coding DNA: TGTGCCAGCAGTACACCAGGGTTTGTCTTCCAGCCCCAGCATTTT. It specifies CASSTPGFVFQPQHF.

The rearrangement links TRBV9 to TRBJ2-2; no firm D call. Trimming stripped 7 bases from V and 2 bases from J, with 9 bases between. The CDR3 extends over 13 amino acids. Germline V lookup: CDR1 SGDLS, CDR2 YYNGEE. Here the CDR3 DNA reads TGTGCCAGCTCCCGAGCCAACACCGGGGAGCTGTTTTTT. Amino acid sequence: CASSRANTGELFF.

A few counts support this clone. This chain links TRBV30 with TRBJ2-2; D is possibly TRBD1 (6 bases). The CDR3 length is 12 residues. V was clipped by 2 bases and J by 10 bases, with 11 bases between them. CDR1 is GTSNPN and CDR2 is SVGIG in the germline V gene (reference sequence). The CDR3 reads CAWSLTGAELFF. CDR3 bases: TGTGCCTGGAGTTTGACAGGAGCGGAGCTGTTTTTT.

This rearrangement joins TRBV7-6 to TRBJ2-2; tentative D call: TRBD2 (6 bases). CDR1 is SGHVS and CDR2 is FNYEAQ in the germline V gene. This CDR3 is built from 17 residues. V was shortened by 5 bases and J by 5 bases, with 21 bases between the two germline ends. The CDR3 loop is CASSPRGRFRGTGELFF. CDR3 nucleotides: TGTGCCAGCAGCCCCCGGGGGAGGTTTAGAGGGACCGGGGAGCTGTTTTTT.

The rearrangement links TRBV7-2 to TRBJ2-1, with D possibly TRBD2 on 6 matching bases. The germline V gene encodes CDR1 SGHTA and CDR2 FQGNSA. The CDR3 spans 17 residues. V lost 5 bases, J lost 4 bases, and 21 bases lay in between. The CDR3 reads CASSKDRGALLYNEQFF. CDR3 coding DNA: TGTGCCAGCAGCAAAGATCGCGGGGCATTATTATACAATGAGCAGTTCTTC.

The rearrangement uses TRBV5-1 and TRBJ2-5; TRBD2 agrees at 9 bases. The CDR3 loop spans 16 amino acids. Looked up from germline, CDR1 is SGHRS and CDR2 is YFSETQ. Trimming at V came to 0 bases and at J to 2 bases, leaving 5 bases not matched to a gene. CDR3 protein: CASSLGPSGTQETQYF. The CDR3 DNA sequence: TGCGCCAGCAGCTTGGGGCCTAGCGGGACTCAAGAGACCCAGTACTTC.

The gene calls are TRBV6-2 or TRBV6-3 and TRBJ2-2; 7 bases map to TRBD1. The CDR3 is 15 residues long. Per the germline V gene, CDR1 is MNHEY and CDR2 is SVGEGT. V gave up 4 bases and J gave up 3 bases; unmatched junction bases: 5. The CDR3 spells CASSSGQTDTGELFF. CDR3 sequence (DNA): TGTGCCAGCAGTTCGGGACAGACGGACACCGGGGAGCTGTTTTTT.

The genes are TRBV15 and TRBJ2-1, with a weak D call TRBD1 (6 bases). This CDR3 has 20 amino acids. The V end was cut by 0 bases, the J end by 8 bases, with 29 bases between. Germline V lookup: CDR1 LNHNV, CDR2 YYDKDF (reference sequence). DNA for the CDR3: TGTGCCACCAGCAGAGATTGGGGGTTACAGGGATTAAGGGTACGCGATGAGCAGTTCTTC. It specifies CATSRDWGLQGLRVRDEQFF. The full variable domain, in which reference TRBV15 and TRBJ2-1 provide the parts outside the CDR3, is DAMVIQNPRYQVTQFGKPVTLSCSQTLNHNVMYWYQQKSSQAPKLLFHYYDKDFNNEADTPDNFQSRRPNTSFCFLDIRSPGLGDTAMYLCATSRDWGLQGLRVRDEQFFGPGTRLTVL.

A few counts support this clone. This chain links TRBV18 with TRBJ1-4; TRBD1 is a possible D gene (5 bases). CDR1 and CDR2 (germline): KGHSH, LQKENI. This CDR3 spans 15 amino acids. The ends were cut back, 2 bases at V and 4 bases at J, with 11 bases in the middle. DNA of the CDR3: TGTGCCAGCTCACCAGACCAGGGCATTAATGAAAAACTGTTTTTT. It translates to CASSPDQGINEKLFF.

The V call is TRBV5-1, the J call TRBJ1-4; D possibly corresponds to TRBD1 (6 bases). The CDR3 has 16 residues. V dropped 4 bases and J dropped 3 bases, with 16 bases sitting between them. Germline V lookup: CDR1 SGHRS, CDR2 YFSETQ. The CDR3 nucleotides read TGCGCCAGCAGCGCCTTGACAGGCGTGCCTAATGAAAAACTGTTTTTT. Encoded protein: CASSALTGVPNEKLFF.

The chain combines TRBV15 with TRBJ1-6; a weak D match, TRBD1 (6 bases). CDR1 is LNHNV, CDR2 YYDKDF, per germline (reference sequence). V was shortened by 3 bases and J by 5 bases, with 11 bases between the two germline ends. The CDR3 spans 15 residues. CDR3: CATSRGTLDNSPLHF. The CDR3 coding sequence is TGTGCCACCAGCAGGGGGACATTAGATAATTCACCCCTCCACTTT.

In its sample, this clone was seen once. This rearrangement joins TRBV9 to TRBJ2-1; TRBD1 matches at 12 bases. Germline loops: CDR1 SGDLS, CDR2 YYNGEE. The ends lost 1 base at V and 9 bases at J; junction bases unmatched: 5. The CDR3 has 15 residues. The DNA for the CDR3 is TGTGCCAGCAGCGTACCCGGGACAGGGGGCATTGAGCAGTTCTTC. Protein sequence: CASSVPGTGGIEQFF.

This sequence joins TRBV6-5 and TRBJ2-7; D is unresolved. V gave up 6 bases and J gave up 12 bases, with 21 bases separating them. CDR3 length equals 13 residues. Germline CDR1 reads MNHEY; CDR2 reads SVGAGI. DNA of the CDR3: TGTGCCAGCAGCCCCCTTTCCAAGACACGTCCGTACTTC. Protein: CASSPLSKTRPYF.

The genes are TRBV27 and TRBJ2-7; the match to TRBD1 covers 9 bases. The CDR3 is 12 amino acids. V lost 8 bases and J lost 6; bases outside the gene matches: 5. CDR1 and CDR2 (germline): MNHEY, SMNVEV (reference sequence). CDR3 residues: CASGTGIGEQYF. CDR3 nucleotides: TGTGCCAGCGGGACAGGGATAGGCGAGCAGTACTTC.

V and J are TRBV7-3 and TRBJ1-6; D unclear. This CDR3 spans 15 amino acids. Trimming removed 2 bases from V and 9 bases from J, with 14 bases in between. Germline CDR1 is SGHTA and CDR2 is FQGTGA. This CDR3 is CASSLRGGLGSPLHF. Written as DNA, the CDR3 is TGTGCCAGCAGCTTACGTGGAGGGTTGGGTTCACCCCTCCACTTT. The full variable domain, with the rest looked up from reference TRBV7-3 and TRBJ1-6, is GAGVSQTPSNKVTEKGKYVELRCDPISGHTALYWYRQSLGQGPEFLIYFQGTGAADDSGLPNDRFFAVRPEGSVSTLKIQRTERGDSAVYLCASSLRGGLGSPLHFGNGTRLTVT.

The chain links TRBV3-1 (or the pseudogene TRBV3-2) to TRBJ1-3, with D unresolved. This CDR3 has 15 amino acids. Looked up from germline, CDR1 is LGHDT and CDR2 is YNNKEL (reference sequence). Trimming removed 1 base from V and 3 bases from J, with 10 bases in between. The CDR3 loop is CASSQVGGIGNTIYF. In nucleotides, the CDR3 is TGTGCCAGCAGCCAAGTCGGCGGGATTGGAAACACCATATATTTT.

The V gene is TRBV10-1, the J gene TRBJ2-1, with D maybe TRBD2 (6 bases). Trimming stripped 6 bases from V and 4 bases from J, with 10 bases between. The CDR3 spans 13 residues. CDR1 is WNHNN, CDR2 SYGVQD, per germline (reference sequence). The CDR3 DNA reads TGCGCCAGCAGCGGGACTCGTTACAATGAGCAGTTCTTC. It specifies CASSGTRYNEQFF.

In its sample, this clone was seen once. The CDR3 reads CASRLNQGRGETQYF. For the CDR3, the DNA is TGTGCCAGCAGGCTCAACCAGGGAAGGGGAGAGACCCAGTACTTC. The V call is TRBV7-2, the J call TRBJ2-5; a possible D gene is TRBD1 (5 bases). Per germline, CDR1 SGHTA and CDR2 FQGNSA. V was shortened by 6 bases and J by 4 bases, with 18 bases between the two germline ends. This CDR3 region has 15 residues. Full variable domain (rest looked up from reference TRBV7-2 and TRBJ2-5): GAGVSQSPSNKVTEKGKDVELRCDPISGHTALYWYRQSLGQGLEFLIYFQGNSAPDKSGLPSDRFSAERTGGSVSTLTIQRTQQEDSAVYLCASRLNQGRGETQYFGPGTRLLVL.